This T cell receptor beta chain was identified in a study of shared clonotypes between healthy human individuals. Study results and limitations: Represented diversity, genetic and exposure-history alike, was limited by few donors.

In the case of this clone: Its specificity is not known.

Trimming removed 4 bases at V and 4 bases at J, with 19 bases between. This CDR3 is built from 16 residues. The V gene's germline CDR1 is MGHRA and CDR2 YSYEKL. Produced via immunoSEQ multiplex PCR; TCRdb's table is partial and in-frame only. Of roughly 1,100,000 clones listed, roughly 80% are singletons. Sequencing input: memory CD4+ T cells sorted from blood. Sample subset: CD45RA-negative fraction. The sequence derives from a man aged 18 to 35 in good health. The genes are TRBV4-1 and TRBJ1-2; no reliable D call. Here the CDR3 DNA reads TGCGCCAGCAGCCTTTCTCAGGCCGACCGATTCTATGGCTACACCTTC. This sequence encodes CASSLSQADRFYGYTF.